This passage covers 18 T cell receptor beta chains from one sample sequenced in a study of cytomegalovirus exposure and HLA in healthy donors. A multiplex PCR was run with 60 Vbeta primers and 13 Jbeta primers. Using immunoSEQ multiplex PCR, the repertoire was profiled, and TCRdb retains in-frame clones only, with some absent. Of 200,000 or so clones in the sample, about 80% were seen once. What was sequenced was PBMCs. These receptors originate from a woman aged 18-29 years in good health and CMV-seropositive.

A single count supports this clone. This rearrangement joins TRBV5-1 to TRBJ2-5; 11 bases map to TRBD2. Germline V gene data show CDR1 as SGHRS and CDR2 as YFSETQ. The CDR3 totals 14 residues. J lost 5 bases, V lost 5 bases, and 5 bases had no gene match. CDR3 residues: CASRLAGGQETQYF. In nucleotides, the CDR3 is TGCGCCAGCAGGCTAGCGGGGGGCCAGGAGACCCAGTACTTC.

The CDR3, as DNA: TGCGCCAGCAGCCCTAGCGGGGGGGAGCAATATACGCAGTATTTT. As protein: CASSPSGGEQYTQYF. The V gene is TRBV5-1, the J gene TRBJ2-3; 12 nucleotides align to TRBD2. Looked up from germline, CDR1 is SGHRS and CDR2 is YFSETQ. This CDR3 spans 15 amino acids. Trimming at V came to 4 bases and at J to 7 bases, leaving 7 bases not matched to a gene.

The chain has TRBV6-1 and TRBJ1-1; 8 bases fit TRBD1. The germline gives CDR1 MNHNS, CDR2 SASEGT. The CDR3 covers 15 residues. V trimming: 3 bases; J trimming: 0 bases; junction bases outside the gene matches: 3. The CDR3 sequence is CASSDRGQVNTEAFF. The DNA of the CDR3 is TGTGCCAGCAGTGACAGGGGGCAGGTGAACACTGAAGCTTTCTTT.

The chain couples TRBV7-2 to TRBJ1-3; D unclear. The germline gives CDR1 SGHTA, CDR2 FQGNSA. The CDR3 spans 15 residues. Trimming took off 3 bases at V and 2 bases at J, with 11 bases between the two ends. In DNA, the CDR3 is TGTGCCAGCAGCTTGCAGGCGAATGCTGGAAACACCATATATTTT. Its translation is CASSLQANAGNTIYF.

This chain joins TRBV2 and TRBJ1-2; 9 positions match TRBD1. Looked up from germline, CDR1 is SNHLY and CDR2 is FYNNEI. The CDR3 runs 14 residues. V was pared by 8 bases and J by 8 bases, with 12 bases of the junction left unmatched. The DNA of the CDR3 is TGTGCCAGCCGGGACAGGGCTCAAATCAGGGGCTACACCTTC. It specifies CASRDRAQIRGYTF.

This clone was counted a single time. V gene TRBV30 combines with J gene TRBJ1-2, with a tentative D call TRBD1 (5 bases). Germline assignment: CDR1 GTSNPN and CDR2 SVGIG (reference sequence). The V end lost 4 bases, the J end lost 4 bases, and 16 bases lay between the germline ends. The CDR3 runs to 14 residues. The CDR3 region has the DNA TGTGCCTGGAACTGGGGCAGGCCTCCCTATGGCTACACCTTC. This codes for CAWNWGRPPYGYTF.

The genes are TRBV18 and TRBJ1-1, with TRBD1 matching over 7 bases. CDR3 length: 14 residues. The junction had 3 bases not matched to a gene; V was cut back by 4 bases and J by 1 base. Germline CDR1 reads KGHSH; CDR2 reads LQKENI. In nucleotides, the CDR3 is TGTGCCAGCTCACAACAGGGGTGGAACACTGAAGCTTTCTTT. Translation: CASSQQGWNTEAFF. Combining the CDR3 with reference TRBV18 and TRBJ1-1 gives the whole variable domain NAGVMQNPRHLVRRRGQEARLRCSPMKGHSHVYWYRQLPEEGLKFMVYLQKENIIDESGMPKERFSAEFPKEGPSILRIQQVVRGDSAAYFCASSQQGWNTEAFFGQGTRLTVV.

The CDR3 spells CASSGGLASETQYF. The CDR3 DNA sequence: TGTGCCAGCAGTGGAGGACTAGCTTCAGAGACCCAGTACTTC. This chain links TRBV6-1 with TRBJ2-5; 8 bases agree with TRBD2. After removal of 4 bases from V and 4 bases from J, the junction contained 5 bases not matched to a gene. The length of the CDR3 is 14 residues. Per germline, CDR1 MNHNS and CDR2 SASEGT.

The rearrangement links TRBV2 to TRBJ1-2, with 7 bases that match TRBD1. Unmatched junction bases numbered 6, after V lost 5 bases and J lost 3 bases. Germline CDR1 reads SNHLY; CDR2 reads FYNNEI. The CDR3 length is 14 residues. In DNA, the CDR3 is TGTGCCAGCAGTCCGGACAGGTCCTACTATGGCTACACCTTC. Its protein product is CASSPDRSYYGYTF. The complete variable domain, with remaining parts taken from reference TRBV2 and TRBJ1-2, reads EPEVTQTPSHQVTQMGQEVILRCVPISNHLYFYWYRQILGQKVEFLVSFYNNEISEKSEIFDDQFSVERPDGSNFTLKIRSTKLEDSAMYFCASSPDRSYYGYTFGSGTRLTVV.

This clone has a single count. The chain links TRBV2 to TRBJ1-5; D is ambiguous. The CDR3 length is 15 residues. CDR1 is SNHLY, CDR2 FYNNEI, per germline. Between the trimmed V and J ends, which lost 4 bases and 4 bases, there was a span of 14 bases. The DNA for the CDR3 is TGTGCCAGCAGTGGAGGAGCGGTAGGGAATCAGCCCCAGCATTTT. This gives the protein CASSGGAVGNQPQHF.

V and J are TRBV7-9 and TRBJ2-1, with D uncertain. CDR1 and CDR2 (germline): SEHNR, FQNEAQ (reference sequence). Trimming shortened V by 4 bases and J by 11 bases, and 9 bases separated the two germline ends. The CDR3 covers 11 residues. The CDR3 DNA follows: TGTGCCAGCAGCTCAGGAAATCAGCAGTTCTTC. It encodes CASSSGNQQFF.

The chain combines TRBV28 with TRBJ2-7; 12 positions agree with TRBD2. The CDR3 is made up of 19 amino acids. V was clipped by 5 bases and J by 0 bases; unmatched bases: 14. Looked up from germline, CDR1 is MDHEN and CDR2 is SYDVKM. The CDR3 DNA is TGTGCCAGCAGTCGCACCGGGACTAGCGGGCCTTTGCCCTCCTACGAGCAGTACTTC. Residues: CASSRTGTSGPLPSYEQYF.

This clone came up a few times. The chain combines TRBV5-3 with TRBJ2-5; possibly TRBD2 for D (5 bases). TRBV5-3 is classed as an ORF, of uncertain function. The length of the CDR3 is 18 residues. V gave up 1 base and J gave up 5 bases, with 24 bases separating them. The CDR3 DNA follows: TGTGCCAGAAGCTTGAGAATTCGGCGGTGGGTAGAGCGGGAGACCCAGTACTTC. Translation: CARSLRIRRWVERETQYF.

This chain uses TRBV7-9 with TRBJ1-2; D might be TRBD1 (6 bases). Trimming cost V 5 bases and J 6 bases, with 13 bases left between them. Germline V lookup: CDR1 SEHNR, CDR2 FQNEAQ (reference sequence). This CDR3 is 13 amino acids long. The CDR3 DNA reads TGTGCCAGCAGCGCCTACAGGGACGATGGCTACACCTTC. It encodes CASSAYRDDGYTF.

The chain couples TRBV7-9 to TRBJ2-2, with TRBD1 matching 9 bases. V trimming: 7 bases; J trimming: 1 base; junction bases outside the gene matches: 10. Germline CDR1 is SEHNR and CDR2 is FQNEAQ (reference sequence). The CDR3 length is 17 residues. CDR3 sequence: CASIPRTGGENTGELFF. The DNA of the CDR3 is TGTGCCAGCATCCCCCGAACAGGGGGCGAGAACACCGGGGAGCTGTTTTTT.

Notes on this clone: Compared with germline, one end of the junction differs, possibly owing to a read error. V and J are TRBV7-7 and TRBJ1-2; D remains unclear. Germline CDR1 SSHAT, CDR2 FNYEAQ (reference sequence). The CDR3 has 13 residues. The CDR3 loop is CASSPPGIHGYTF. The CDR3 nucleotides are TGTGCTAGCAGCCCCCCAGGCATTCATGGCTACACCTTC.

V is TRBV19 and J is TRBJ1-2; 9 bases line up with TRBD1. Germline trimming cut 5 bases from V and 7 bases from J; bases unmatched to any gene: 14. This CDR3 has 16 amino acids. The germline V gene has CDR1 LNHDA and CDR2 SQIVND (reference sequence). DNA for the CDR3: TGTGCCAGTAGTGCCCTGGAGACAGGGGGGCCTTTTGGCTACACCTTC. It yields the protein CASSALETGGPFGYTF.

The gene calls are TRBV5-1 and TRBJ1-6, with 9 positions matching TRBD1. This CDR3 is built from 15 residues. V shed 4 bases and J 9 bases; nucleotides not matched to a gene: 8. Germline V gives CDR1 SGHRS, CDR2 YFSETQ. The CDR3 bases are TGCGCCAGCAGCCTGACTGGGACAGGGACTTCACCCCTCCACTTT. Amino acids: CASSLTGTGTSPLHF.